Detailed here is one T cell receptor beta chain. The data are from a study of CD4+ T cells in melanoma. J lost 2 bases, V lost 2 bases, and 0 bases had no gene match. Germline lookup yields CDR1 MNHNY and CDR2 SVGAGI (reference sequence). The CDR3 consists of 14 residues. Here immunoSEQ multiplex PCR was the method, and the copy in TCRdb shows in-frame clones only, minus some. The sample carries tens of thousands of clones, more than 60% recorded once. The TCR was taken from a human donor with melanoma. This sequence joins TRBV6-6 and TRBJ1-5, with 7 nucleotides matching TRBD1. Specimen: tumor tissue. As DNA, the CDR3 is TGTGCCAGCAGTTACGGACAGGGCAATCAGCCCCAGCATTTT. This codes for CASSYGQGNQPQHF.